This TCR beta chain was captured by sequencing in a study of T cell responses to AZD1222 COVID-19 vaccine. About the research overall: Second-dose timings of about 4 or about 12 weeks were pooled. The study, taken as a whole, reports: In the spike-specific TCR repertoire, nearly half reportedly target unmutated variant regions. White British people made up most donors, females outnumbered males, and clonal diversity was possibly underestimated.

Assay used: immunoSEQ multiplex PCR; TCRdb lists only in-frame clones, some missing. The table lists about 140,000 clones, more than 70% of them singletons. Only a few counts were recorded for this clone. As yet, its antigen is unknown. CDR1 is LGHNA, CDR2 YSLEER, per germline. Deletions cut 0 bases from V and 2 bases from J, with 13 bases between. The CDR3 totals 16 residues. V usage is TRBV4-3 and J usage is TRBJ2-5; no reliable D call. The starting material was peripheral blood, obtained on day 0 of AZD1222 vaccination. This TCR derives from an adult in good health. CDR3 nucleotide sequence: TGCGCCAGCAGCCAAGAGCCGCGGAACCGTCAAGAGACCCAGTACTTC. Translating it yields CASSQEPRNRQETQYF.